This T cell receptor beta chain was identified in a study of cytomegalovirus exposure and HLA in healthy donors. The J segment lost 7 bases and the V segment lost 3 bases, leaving 7 bases of the junction unmatched. The length of the CDR3 is 16 residues. Germline CDR1 reads SGDLS; CDR2 reads YYNGEE. PCR used 60 Vbeta primers and 13 Jbeta primers. Repertoires were generated with immunoSEQ multiplex PCR, while TCRdb's copy carries only in-frame clones and drops some. The listing records around 74,000 clones. The sample comprised PBMCs. This sequence was found in a man aged 50-59 years in good health and CMV-seropositive. The chain uses TRBV9 and TRBJ2-1, with TRBD2 matching over 13 bases. As DNA, the CDR3 is TGTGCCAGCAGCGATGTTCCGGGACTAGCGGGGAATGAGCAGTTCTTC. As protein: CASSDVPGLAGNEQFF.